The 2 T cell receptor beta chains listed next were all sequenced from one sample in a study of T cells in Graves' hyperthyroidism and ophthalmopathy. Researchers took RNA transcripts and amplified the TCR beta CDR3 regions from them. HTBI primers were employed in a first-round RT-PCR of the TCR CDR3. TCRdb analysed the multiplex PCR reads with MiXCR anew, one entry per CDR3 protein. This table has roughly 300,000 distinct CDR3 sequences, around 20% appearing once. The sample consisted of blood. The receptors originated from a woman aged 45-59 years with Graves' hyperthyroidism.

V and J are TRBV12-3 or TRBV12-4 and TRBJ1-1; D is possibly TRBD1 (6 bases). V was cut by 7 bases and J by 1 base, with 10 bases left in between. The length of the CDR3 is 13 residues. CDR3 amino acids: CASKKTGNTEAFF. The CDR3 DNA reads TGTGCCAGCAAAAAGACAGGGAACACTGAAGCTTTCTTT.

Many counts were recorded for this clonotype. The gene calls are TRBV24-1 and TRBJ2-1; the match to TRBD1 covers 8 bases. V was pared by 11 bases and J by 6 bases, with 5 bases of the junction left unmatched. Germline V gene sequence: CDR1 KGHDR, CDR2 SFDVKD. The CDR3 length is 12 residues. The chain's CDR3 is CASGQGGNEQFF. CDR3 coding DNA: TGTGCCAGCGGACAGGGCGGCAATGAGCAGTTCTTC.